These 31 T cell receptor beta chains were sequenced from one sample in a study of blood T cell repertoires in COVID-19. Clones were sequenced by immunoSEQ multiplex PCR, and TCRdb holds only the in-frame ones, with some missing. The data hold some 150,000 clones, with 84% observed a single time. The sequencing sample was made of peripheral blood. These receptors originate from a human donor in a cohort sampled during active COVID-19.

V and J are TRBV3-1 (or the pseudogene TRBV3-2) and TRBJ1-3; tentative D call: TRBD1 (6 bases). Per germline, CDR1 LGHDT and CDR2 YNNKEL (reference sequence). The CDR3 is 15 amino acids. Trimming took 1 base from V and 0 from J, leaving 7 bases between them. The CDR3 DNA sequence: TGTGCCAGCAGCCAAGTAGGGGGCTCTGGAAACACCATATATTTT. This gives the protein CASSQVGGSGNTIYF.

This clone was seen a few times. The chain carries TRBV2 and TRBJ1-5; D remains unclear. Germline-derived CDR1 and CDR2 are SNHLY and FYNNEI. The CDR3 consists of 14 residues. V was shortened by 2 bases and J by 0 bases, with 5 bases between the two germline ends. CDR3 in amino acids: CASSELYSNQPQHF. For the CDR3, the DNA is TGTGCCAGCAGTGAACTGTATAGCAATCAGCCCCAGCATTTT.

The chain has TRBV11-2 and TRBJ2-7; D is ambiguous. The length of the CDR3 is 13 residues. The germline V and J ends were trimmed by 1 base and 1 base, with 5 bases remaining between them. Per the germline V gene, CDR1 is SGHAT and CDR2 is FQNNGV. CDR3 sequence: CASSLGRSYEQYV. Here the CDR3 DNA reads TGTGCCAGCAGCTTAGGCCGGTCCTACGAGCAGTACGTC.

V is TRBV12-3 or TRBV12-4 and J is TRBJ2-5; 7 nucleotides match TRBD1. The CDR3 is 13 amino acids. The V gene end was trimmed by 5 bases and the J gene end by 1 base; junction bases not matched to a gene: 1. The CDR3 nucleotides are TGTGCCAGCAGTCGGGACAGCCAAGAGACCCAGTACTTC. This sequence encodes CASSRDSQETQYF.

In its sample, this clone was seen a few times. This chain links TRBV2 with TRBJ2-1; TRBD1 matches 8 bases. J was trimmed by 8 bases and V by 7 bases; bases with no gene match: 16. Germline V gene data show CDR1 as SNHLY and CDR2 as FYNNEI. The CDR3 is made up of 16 amino acids. The CDR3 DNA sequence: TGTGCCAGCACCCAAGGTTGGAGGACAGGGACGGATGAGCAGTTCTTC. Its protein is CASTQGWRTGTDEQFF.

This sequence joins TRBV29-1 and TRBJ1-2; maybe TRBD1 (5 bases). The germline gives CDR1 SQVTM, CDR2 ANQGSEA. This CDR3 region has 13 residues. V lost 4 bases and J 4 bases, leaving 13 bases between the germline ends. CDR3 protein: CSVGRGELYGYTF. DNA for the CDR3: TGCAGCGTTGGGCGGGGGGAACTCTATGGCTACACCTTC. Full variable domain (remainder filled in from reference TRBV29-1 and TRBJ1-2): SAVISQKPSRDICQRGTSLTIQCQVDSQVTMMFWYRQQPGQSLTLIATANQGSEATYESGFVIDKFPISRPNLTFSTLTVSNMSPEDSSIYLCSVGRGELYGYTFGSGTRLTVV.

The chain is built from TRBV5-1 and TRBJ2-2, with 7 bases matching TRBD2. V lost 0 bases and J lost 6; bases outside the gene matches: 5. The CDR3 consists of 15 residues. Per germline, CDR1 SGHRS and CDR2 YFSETQ. CDR3 coding DNA: TGCGCCAGCAGCTTGGAATGGGGGAGGGCCGGGGAGCTGTTTTTT. It encodes CASSLEWGRAGELFF. Filled out from reference TRBV5-1 and TRBJ2-2, the complete variable domain reads KAGVTQTPRYLIKTRGQQVTLSCSPISGHRSVSWYQQTPGQGLQFLFEYFSETQRNKGNFPGRFSGRQFSNSRSEMNVSTLELGDSALYLCASSLEWGRAGELFFGEGSRLTVL.

J is TRBJ2-7 and V is TRBV2, with 9 bases matching TRBD1. Trimming took 5 bases from V and 0 from J; bases not matched to a gene: 2. CDR1 is SNHLY and CDR2 is FYNNEI in the germline V gene. This CDR3 is built from 14 residues. The DNA of the CDR3 is TGTGCCAGCAGTAGACAGGGGGGCTCCTACGAGCAGTACTTC. This sequence encodes CASSRQGGSYEQYF.

The chain combines TRBV11-2 with TRBJ1-2; D gene unclear. CDR3 length: 12 amino acids. CDR1 is SGHAT, CDR2 FQNNGV, per germline. V gave up 5 bases and J gave up 5 bases, with 9 bases separating them. The CDR3 loop reads CASSLPTYGYTF. DNA for the CDR3: TGTGCCAGCAGCCTACCCACTTATGGCTACACCTTC. The complete variable domain, with remaining parts taken from reference TRBV11-2 and TRBJ1-2, reads EAGVAQSPRYKIIEKRQSVAFWCNPISGHATLYWYQQILGQGPKLLIQFQNNGVVDDSQLPKDRFSAERLKGVDSTLKIQPAKLEDSAVYLCASSLPTYGYTFGSGTRLTVV.

The chain recombines TRBV5-4 with TRBJ1-2, with D perhaps matching TRBD1 (6 bases). The V gene lost 3 bases and the J gene lost 0 bases, with 9 bases spanning the gap. The CDR3 runs to 14 residues. Germline assignment: CDR1 SGHNT and CDR2 YYREEE (reference sequence). The CDR3 DNA follows: TGTGCCAGCAGCTCCAGGGGTACTAACTATGGCTACACCTTC. Its translation is CASSSRGTNYGYTF.

This chain joins TRBV28 and TRBJ2-1, with TRBD2 identical over 7 bases. V dropped 6 bases and J dropped 0; count of bases not matched to a gene: 8. This CDR3 is built from 16 residues. CDR1 is MDHEN and CDR2 is SYDVKM in the germline V gene. CDR3 bases: TGTGCCAGCAGCGGGGCCGGCGGGAGCTCCTACAATGAGCAGTTCTTC. Its protein is CASSGAGGSSYNEQFF.

The chain joins TRBV7-9 to TRBJ2-5; no definite D call. Trimming shortened V by 3 bases and J by 3 bases, and 14 bases separated the two germline ends. Germline loops: CDR1 SEHNR, CDR2 FQNEAQ (reference sequence). This CDR3 has 15 residues. CDR3 protein: CASSFSPPEEETQYF. DNA for the CDR3: TGTGCCAGCAGCTTCAGTCCCCCCGAGGAAGAGACCCAGTACTTC.

The chain couples TRBV6-1 to TRBJ2-5; maybe TRBD1 (6 bases). CDR1 is MNHNS, CDR2 SASEGT, per germline. This CDR3 region has 15 residues. V dropped 1 base and J dropped 5 bases, with 14 bases sitting between them. CDR3 region: CASSEGGPRGETQYF. CDR3 sequence (DNA): TGTGCCAGCAGTGAAGGGGGCCCGAGGGGGGAGACCCAGTACTTC.

The J gene is TRBJ2-7, the V gene TRBV27; tentatively, D is TRBD1 (6 bases). The CDR3 is made up of 12 amino acids. Looked up from germline, CDR1 is MNHEY and CDR2 is SMNVEV (reference sequence). The V end was cut by 3 bases, the J end by 6 bases, with 9 bases between. The CDR3, as DNA: TGTGCCAGCAGTTTGACAGGTTTCGAGCAGTACGTC. Protein: CASSLTGFEQYV.

This chain joins TRBV21-1 and TRBJ1-2. TRBV21-1 is a known pseudogene. The length of the CDR3 is 14 residues. The CDR3, as DNA: TGTGCCAGCAGCATACTAGGACTGATATATGGCTACACCTTC. This gives the protein CASSILGLIYGYTF.

The gene calls are TRBV7-6 and TRBJ2-2, with 7 positions matching TRBD2. V was clipped by 1 base and J by 2 bases; unmatched bases: 4. Germline CDR1 reads SGHVS; CDR2 reads FNYEAQ. The CDR3 length is 16 residues. The CDR3 sequence is CASSLERGRNTGELFF. DNA for the CDR3: TGTGCCAGCAGCTTAGAGCGCGGGAGAAACACCGGGGAGCTGTTTTTT.

This clone was picked up one time. The CDR3 spells CASSASRGGETQYF. The DNA for the CDR3 is TGTGCCAGCAGCGCCAGTCGGGGAGGAGAGACCCAGTACTTC. The gene calls are TRBV11-2 and TRBJ2-5; D is possibly TRBD2 (6 bases). The CDR3 loop spans 14 amino acids. Germline V lookup: CDR1 SGHAT, CDR2 FQNNGV. The V and J ends lost 5 bases and 4 bases respectively, with 14 bases between them.

The rearrangement uses TRBV29-1 and TRBJ2-7; 14 bases are shared with TRBD2. Germline V gives CDR1 SQVTM, CDR2 ANQGSEA. This CDR3 is built from 14 residues. With V trimmed by 6 bases and J by 6 bases, 7 bases remained unmatched. The CDR3 region is CSVILTSGRGEQYV. The CDR3 DNA reads as TGCAGCGTGATCTTGACTAGCGGGAGGGGCGAGCAGTACGTC.

Of note for this clone: Given a much more abundant clone one base away, this may be a read error. The chain carries TRBV28 and TRBJ2-7, with 7 bases that match TRBD2. The J segment lost 2 bases and the V segment lost 6 bases, leaving 13 bases of the junction unmatched. CDR3 length: 16 residues. The germline gives CDR1 MDHEN, CDR2 SYDVKM. Here the CDR3 reads CASRGEWEGKPYEQYF. The CDR3 DNA sequence: TGTGCCAGCAGGGGGGAGTGGGAGGGGAAGCCCTACGAGCAGTACTTC.

The J gene is TRBJ1-4, the V gene TRBV5-1; possible D gene TRBD1, 5 bases. With 0 bases removed from V and 3 bases from J, the gap between germline ends came to 12 bases. The CDR3 contains 16 residues. Germline CDR1 reads SGHRS; CDR2 reads YFSETQ. In DNA form, the CDR3 reads TGCGCCAGCAGCTTGGGCGGGACCGGACCTAATGAAAAACTGTTTTTT. Translated: CASSLGGTGPNEKLFF.

This sequence joins TRBV27 and TRBJ2-3, with 9 bases lining up with TRBD1. V trimming: 5 bases; J trimming: 5 bases; junction bases outside the gene matches: 14. CDR3 size: 17 residues. Germline lookup yields CDR1 MNHEY and CDR2 SMNVEV (reference sequence). The CDR3 sequence: CASSPLSGTGYGDTQYF. DNA for the CDR3: TGTGCCAGCAGTCCGTTATCCGGGACAGGGTACGGAGATACGCAGTATTTT.

The rearrangement joins TRBV7-3 to TRBJ1-2; D call uncertain. This CDR3 comprises 14 residues. Germline V CDR1 and CDR2: SGHTA, FQGTGA. Trimming shortened V by 2 bases and J by 5 bases, and 12 bases separated the two germline ends. Written as DNA, the CDR3 is TGTGCCAGCAGCTTAGGGCCCCGGATTTATGGCTACACCTTC. Residues: CASSLGPRIYGYTF.

The gene calls are TRBV6-6 and TRBJ2-5; D not certain. The CDR3 has 13 residues. V was cut by 6 bases and J by 5 bases, with 13 bases left in between. Germline loops: CDR1 MNHNY, CDR2 SVGAGI (reference sequence). CDR3 in amino acids: CASSPPGVETQYF. CDR3 bases: TGTGCCAGCAGCCCCCCTGGAGTGGAGACCCAGTACTTC.

The chain joins TRBV7-2 to TRBJ2-3; TRBD2 matches at 16 bases. This CDR3 has 16 amino acids. From germline, CDR1 is SGHTA and CDR2 FQGNSA. J lost 3 bases, V lost 6 bases, and 3 bases had no gene match. The CDR3: CASRKGLAGGTDTQYF. CDR3 nucleotide sequence: TGTGCCAGCAGGAAGGGACTAGCGGGGGGGACAGATACGCAGTATTTT.

The V call is TRBV18, the J call TRBJ2-1; 11 nucleotides align to TRBD1. The CDR3 totals 16 residues. Germline loops: CDR1 KGHSH, CDR2 LQKENI. Unmatched junction bases numbered 8, after V lost 3 bases and J lost 7 bases. This chain's CDR3 is CASSPLEGTGGNEQFF. The DNA of the CDR3 is TGTGCCAGCTCACCTCTCGAGGGGACAGGGGGAAATGAGCAGTTCTTC.

The chain carries TRBV6-1 and TRBJ1-5, with 11 nucleotides matching TRBD1. J gave up 3 bases and V 0 bases, and 10 bases lay outside the gene matches. The CDR3 runs 19 residues. Germline lookup yields CDR1 MNHNS and CDR2 SASEGT. The CDR3, as DNA: TGTGCCAGCAGTGAAGCTGGCCTTGGGACAGGGGGTCCCAATCAGCCCCAGCATTTT. Its protein is CASSEAGLGTGGPNQPQHF.

The chain uses TRBV28 and TRBJ2-2; D remains unclear. The ends were cut back, 8 bases at V and 4 bases at J, with 11 bases in the middle. Germline V gene sequence: CDR1 MDHEN, CDR2 SYDVKM. The CDR3 is 13 residues long. CDR3 residues: CASLDPGTGELFF. The CDR3 coding sequence is TGTGCCAGCCTTGACCCGGGCACCGGGGAGCTGTTTTTT.

The V gene is TRBV7-9, the J gene TRBJ2-2; 8 bases are shared with TRBD1. CDR1 and CDR2 (germline): SEHNR, FQNEAQ (reference sequence). CDR3 size: 15 residues. V trimming: 5 bases; J trimming: 5 bases; junction bases outside the gene matches: 7. The CDR3 is CASSQRQGNTGELFF. CDR3 DNA: TGTGCCAGCAGCCAAAGACAGGGGAATACCGGGGAGCTGTTTTTT.

V usage is TRBV7-9 and J usage is TRBJ2-1; possible D gene TRBD2, 5 bases. V gave up 4 bases and J gave up 1 base, with 17 bases separating them. Germline V CDR1 and CDR2: SEHNR, FQNEAQ (reference sequence). The CDR3 is 17 amino acids. The CDR3 region is CASSSWASRRSYNEQFF. CDR3 DNA sequence: TGTGCCAGCAGCTCATGGGCTAGCCGACGATCCTACAATGAGCAGTTCTTC.

The chain employs TRBV6-5 and TRBJ1-2; 7 bases line up with TRBD1. Trimming at V came to 9 bases and at J to 5 bases, leaving 6 bases not matched to a gene. Per the germline V gene, CDR1 is MNHEY and CDR2 is SVGAGI. The CDR3 is 12 residues long. CDR3 DNA: TGTGCCAGTGGACAGGACCGATATGGCTACACCTTC. Amino acids: CASGQDRYGYTF.

The chain combines TRBV9 with TRBJ2-5, with D possibly being TRBD2 (5 bases). This CDR3 has 14 amino acids. Trimming left V 3 bases short and J 5 bases short, with 14 bases between. Germline V gene sequence: CDR1 SGDLS, CDR2 YYNGEE. CDR3 residues: CASSEGPRGETQYF. The CDR3 nucleotides are TGTGCCAGCAGCGAAGGACCCCGGGGTGAGACCCAGTACTTC.